The 16 T cell receptor beta chains below all came from one sample that was sequenced in a study of blood T cells in healthy people across ages. Alongside a J-beta primer mix, a sample-barcoded 5' primer served in a second PCR lasting about 7 to 11 cycles. In TCRdb, the 5' RACE reads were re-called with MiXCR into one record per CDR3 protein. Of roughly 800,000 distinct CDR3 sequences in the sample, about 48% were seen once. Sequencing used blood. These receptors were obtained from a man of 80 years or more in good health.

This clonotype has just a few counts. This chain joins TRBV27 and TRBJ2-3; no firm D call. Germline CDR1 and CDR2: MNHEY and SMNVEV (reference sequence). The CDR3 contains 12 residues. The ends were cut back, 10 bases at V and 0 bases at J, with 8 bases in the middle. This chain's CDR3 is CATTTSTDTQYF. In nucleotides, the CDR3 is TGTGCCACCACAACCAGCACAGATACGCAGTATTTT.

This clonotype was observed once. The chain uses TRBV3-1 and TRBJ1-1; D call uncertain. Deletions cut 3 bases from V and 7 bases from J, with 9 bases between. The length of the CDR3 is 12 residues. CDR1 LGHDT and CDR2 YNNKEL come from the germline V gene (reference sequence). CDR3: CASSQTQLEAFF. CDR3 nucleotide sequence: TGTGCCAGCAGCCAGACACAGCTTGAAGCTTTCTTT.

The rearrangement uses TRBV7-2 and TRBJ2-5, with a possible D match to TRBD2 (6 bases). The germline V gene encodes CDR1 SGHTA and CDR2 FQGNSA. The CDR3 spans 14 residues. Trimming cost V 0 bases and J 3 bases, with 8 bases left between them. In DNA, the CDR3 is TGTGCCAGCAGCTTAGCGGGACTGGAAGAGACCCAGTACTTC. The encoded protein is CASSLAGLEETQYF.

V is TRBV10-3 and J is TRBJ1-2; 7 nucleotides match TRBD1. Losses at the gene ends were 5 bases for V and 2 bases for J; bases not matched to a gene: 8. Per the germline V gene, CDR1 is ENHRY and CDR2 is SYGVKD. CDR3 length: 15 residues. As DNA, the CDR3 is TGTGCCATCAGTACCCCGGGGACAGAGAACTATGGCTACACCTTC. Its protein product is CAISTPGTENYGYTF.

The chain couples TRBV7-2 to TRBJ2-7; 7 nucleotides agree with TRBD1. The J call is uncertain, as TRBJ2-5 better fits the DNA end. Germline V gene data show CDR1 as SGHTA and CDR2 as FQGNSA. The CDR3 extends over 14 amino acids. The CDR3, as DNA: TGTGCCAGCAGCTCCGACCCAGGGGGTGAGACCCAGTACTTC. It codes for CASSSDPGGETQYF.

V gene TRBV3-1 combines with J gene TRBJ2-2; D tentatively fits TRBD1 or TRBD2 (6 bases each). V was cut by 3 bases and J by 2 bases, with 13 bases left in between. There are 16 residues in the CDR3. Germline V CDR1 and CDR2: LGHDT, YNNKEL (reference sequence). The CDR3 DNA reads TGTGCCAGCAGCCAGGAGGGACACATAAACACCGGGGAGCTGTTTTTT. Protein sequence: CASSQEGHINTGELFF.

The rearrangement uses TRBV18 and TRBJ1-2; D is unclear. This CDR3 has 13 amino acids. Between the trimmed V and J ends, which lost 5 bases and 7 bases, there was a span of 14 bases. Germline assignment: CDR1 KGHSH and CDR2 LQKENI. The DNA of the CDR3 is TGTGCCAGCTCAACGGCCTTGGAGGGTGGCTACACCTTC. Translated: CASSTALEGGYTF.

This clonotype has ten or more counts. The chain recombines TRBV20-1 with TRBJ2-5; D is ambiguous. The CDR3 extends over 11 amino acids. CDR1 and CDR2 from the germline V gene are DFQATT and SNEGSKA (reference sequence). The CDR3, as DNA: TGCAGCGCCCGACCTGGAGAGACCCAGTACTTC. This translates into CSARPGETQYF.

This chain links TRBV12-3 or TRBV12-4 with TRBJ2-1; 9 bases line up with TRBD2. The junction had 10 bases not matched to a gene; V was cut back by 6 bases and J by 7 bases. The CDR3 extends over 15 amino acids. CDR3 bases: TGTGCCAGCAGACCTCCGGGACTAGCATTAAATGAGCAGTTCTTC. Translation gives CASRPPGLALNEQFF.

This chain joins TRBV2 and TRBJ1-2; 8 bases are a match to TRBD1. The V and J ends lost 1 base and 8 bases, in that order; junction bases with no gene match: 6. Germline-derived CDR1 and CDR2 are SNHLY and FYNNEI. CDR3 length: 14 amino acids. The CDR3: CASSEGQGARGYTF. The CDR3 DNA sequence: TGTGCCAGCAGTGAAGGGCAGGGGGCAAGAGGCTACACCTTC.

V and J are TRBV2 and TRBJ2-3; possible D gene TRBD1, 5 bases. The CDR3 is made up of 14 amino acids. V was cut by 4 bases and J by 8 bases, with 16 bases left in between. The germline V gene has CDR1 SNHLY and CDR2 FYNNEI. CDR3 in DNA: TGTGCCAGCAGTGTAGTGGTAGACCAGGGTACGCAGTATTTT. Its protein product is CASSVVVDQGTQYF.

J is TRBJ2-1 and V is TRBV6-1; D is unresolved. The DNA end is more similar to TRBJ2-7, so the J call may be wrong. The CDR3 sequence is 14 residues long. The germline V gene has CDR1 MNHNS and CDR2 SASEGT. CDR3 residues: CASTKDRTYNEQYF. CDR3 bases: TGTGCCAGCACTAAGGACCGAACCTACAATGAGCAGTACTTC.

Only a few counts were recorded for this clonotype. The chain carries TRBV15 and TRBJ2-7; 7 nucleotides align to TRBD1. Per germline, CDR1 LNHNV and CDR2 YYDKDF (reference sequence). J gave up 1 base and V 5 bases, and 5 bases lay outside the gene matches. CDR3 size: 14 residues. The CDR3 reads CATSLEQGSYEQYF. In DNA, the CDR3 is TGTGCCACCAGCCTGGAACAGGGGTCCTACGAGCAGTACTTC.

This chain links TRBV30 with TRBJ2-3; D possibly corresponds to TRBD2 (6 bases). The germline V gene encodes CDR1 GTSNPN and CDR2 SVGIG (reference sequence). V was trimmed by 0 bases and J by 14 bases, leaving 18 bases between them. The CDR3 totals 13 residues. The CDR3 DNA sequence: TGTGCCTGGAGTGTGGAGGGCCTCGGATACGCGTATTTT. It specifies CAWSVEGLGYAYF.

The chain employs TRBV6-1 and TRBJ2-1; the D gene is possibly TRBD2 (5 bases). Germline lookup yields CDR1 MNHNS and CDR2 SASEGT. This CDR3 comprises 13 residues. Trimming cost V 5 bases and J 5 bases, with 10 bases left between them. The CDR3 nucleotides read TGTGCCAGCAGTATCGCGGGCGACAATGAGCAGTTCTTC. Amino acid sequence: CASSIAGDNEQFF.

The CDR3, as DNA: TGTGCCAGCAGTCCTAGGGGACAGGGATTTAGTGAGCAGTACTTC. Protein: CASSPRGQGFSEQYF. The rearrangement links TRBV2 to TRBJ2-4, with 9 bases that match TRBD1. The CDR3 totals 15 residues. CDR1 SNHLY and CDR2 FYNNEI come from the germline V gene. Trimming removed 5 bases from V and 13 bases from J; junction bases left unmatched: 15.